What follows are 8 T cell receptor beta chains derived from one specimen sequenced in a study of blood T cell repertoires in COVID-19. TCRdb's table, derived via immunoSEQ multiplex PCR, lists solely in-frame clones and lacks some. The profile shows 300,000 to 500,000 clones, around nine tenths of them singletons. The source material was PBMCs or T cells enriched from blood (not recorded which). All receptors come from a woman younger than 45 with acute COVID-19.

The chain couples TRBV4-1 to TRBJ1-2; 8 bases map to TRBD1. Germline V gives CDR1 MGHRA, CDR2 YSYEKL. The CDR3 consists of 15 residues. With V trimmed by 4 bases and J by 0 bases, 4 bases remained unmatched. The CDR3: CASSRDRGANYGYTF. CDR3 nucleotide sequence: TGCGCCAGCAGCCGAGACAGGGGCGCTAACTATGGCTACACCTTC.

J is TRBJ1-2 and V is TRBV7-2; D is undetermined. Germline CDR1 is SGHTA and CDR2 is FQGNSA. This CDR3 has 13 amino acids. V lost 5 bases, J lost 4 bases, and 11 bases lay in between. The CDR3 DNA reads as TGTGCCAGCAGCCCCCCGCGTCTCTATGGCTACACCTTC. Translation: CASSPPRLYGYTF.

This chain links TRBV7-6 with TRBJ1-1, with D hard to call. V shed 1 base and J shed 0 bases, with 9 bases lying between them. This CDR3 contains 15 residues. Germline CDR1 reads SGHVS; CDR2 reads FNYEAQ. The CDR3 bases are TGTGCCAGCAGCTTAGAAGCGGAATTGAACACTGAAGCTTTCTTT. Translating it yields CASSLEAELNTEAFF.

The chain carries TRBV5-6 and TRBJ1-3; D gene unclear. CDR3 size: 14 residues. V gave up 0 bases and J gave up 3 bases, with 7 bases separating them. Germline CDR1 and CDR2: SGHDT and YYEEEE. In nucleotides, the CDR3 is TGTGCCAGCAGCTTGGAAGCTTTTGGAAACACCATATATTTT. Amino acid sequence: CASSLEAFGNTIYF.

This chain links TRBV6-5 with TRBJ1-3; TRBD1 matches 8 bases. V dropped 3 bases and J dropped 3; count of bases not matched to a gene: 4. This CDR3 is 15 amino acids long. CDR1 is MNHEY, CDR2 SVGAGI, per germline. The CDR3 coding sequence is TGTGCCAGCAGTTATACAGGGGGAGGTGGAAACACCATATATTTT. Translation: CASSYTGGGGNTIYF.

The rearrangement uses TRBV29-1 and TRBJ1-2; D may be TRBD1 (5 bases). The V end lost 4 bases, the J end lost 5 bases, and 17 bases lay between the germline ends. This CDR3 comprises 14 residues. CDR1 is SQVTM and CDR2 is ANQGSEA in the germline V gene. CDR3 nucleotide sequence: TGCAGCGTTGTCCCGGGAGGGGACGGTTATGGCTACACCTTC. It yields the protein CSVVPGGDGYGYTF.

The gene calls are TRBV4-1 and TRBJ1-3; tentatively, D is TRBD1 (6 bases). The ends were cut back, 0 bases at V and 1 base at J, with 7 bases in the middle. The CDR3 is made up of 15 amino acids. Germline-derived CDR1 and CDR2 are MGHRA and YSYEKL. The CDR3 loop is CASSQEGGSGNTIYF. The CDR3 coding sequence is TGCGCCAGCAGCCAAGAAGGGGGATCTGGAAACACCATATATTTT.

The rearrangement links TRBV10-1 to TRBJ2-7; the D is unclear. The length of the CDR3 is 14 residues. Germline V lookup: CDR1 WNHNN, CDR2 SYGVQD (reference sequence). Trimming cost V 7 bases and J 0 bases, with 13 bases left between them. For the CDR3, the DNA is TGCGCCAGCAAGCCCGCGGTGAGCTCCTACGAGCAGTACTTC. Protein: CASKPAVSSYEQYF.